This TCR beta chain was sequenced during a study of T cell responses to AZD1222 COVID-19 vaccine. Study-level findings and limits: In a largely white British group with more females than males, clonal diversity was possibly underestimated.

In regard to this clone: Antigen: not known.

Assay: immunoSEQ multiplex PCR; the TCRdb copy retains only in-frame clones and omits some. Among 180,000 or so clones, 92% were seen once, and the ten largest hold 1% to 1.5%. Germline loops: CDR1 SNHLY, CDR2 FYNNEI. The CDR3 consists of 14 residues. V lost 7 bases and J 3 bases, leaving 13 bases between the germline ends. This specimen was peripheral blood, taken 28 days after the second AZD1222 dose. The J gene is TRBJ1-3, the V gene TRBV2, with D unresolved. This TCR was recovered from an adult who received the AZD1222 COVID-19 vaccine. CDR3 residues: CASIGGNRGNTIYF. The CDR3 region has the DNA TGTGCCAGCATAGGCGGAAATCGTGGAAACACCATATATTTT.